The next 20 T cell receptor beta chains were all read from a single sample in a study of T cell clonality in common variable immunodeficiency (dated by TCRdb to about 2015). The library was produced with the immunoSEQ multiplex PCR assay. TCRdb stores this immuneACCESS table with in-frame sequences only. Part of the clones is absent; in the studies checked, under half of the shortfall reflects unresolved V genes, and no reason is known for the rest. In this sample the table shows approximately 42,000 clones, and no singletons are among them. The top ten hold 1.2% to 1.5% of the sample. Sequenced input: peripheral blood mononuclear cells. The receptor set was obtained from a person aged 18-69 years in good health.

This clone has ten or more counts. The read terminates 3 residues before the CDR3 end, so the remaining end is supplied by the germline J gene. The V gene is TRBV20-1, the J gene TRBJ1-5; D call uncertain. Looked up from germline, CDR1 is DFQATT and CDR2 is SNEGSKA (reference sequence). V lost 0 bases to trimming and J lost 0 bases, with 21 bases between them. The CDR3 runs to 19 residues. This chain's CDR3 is CSARDPGPRGRNSNQPQHF. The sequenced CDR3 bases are TGCAGTGCTAGAGACCCCGGACCCCGGGGTCGGAATAGCAATCAGCCC.

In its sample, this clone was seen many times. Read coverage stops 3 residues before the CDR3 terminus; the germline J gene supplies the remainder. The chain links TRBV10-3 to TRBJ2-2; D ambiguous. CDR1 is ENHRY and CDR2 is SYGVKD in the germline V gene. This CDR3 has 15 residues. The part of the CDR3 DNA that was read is TGTGCCATCAGTGAAAATACAGCTTATAATTCACCG. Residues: CAISENTAYNSP. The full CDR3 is CAISENTAYNSPLFF.

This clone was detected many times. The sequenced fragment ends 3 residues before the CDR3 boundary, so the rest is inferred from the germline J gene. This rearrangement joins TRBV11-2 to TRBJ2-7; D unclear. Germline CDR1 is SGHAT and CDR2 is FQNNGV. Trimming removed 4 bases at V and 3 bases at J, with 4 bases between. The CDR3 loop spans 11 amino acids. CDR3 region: CASSSIYEQYF. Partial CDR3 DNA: TGTGCCAGCAGCTCAATCTACGAG. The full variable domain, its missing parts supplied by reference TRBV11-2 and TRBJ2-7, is EAGVAQSPRYKIIEKRQSVAFWCNPISGHATLYWYQQILGQGPKLLIQFQNNGVVDDSQLPKDRFSAERLKGVDSTLKIQPAKLEDSAVYLCASSSIYEQYFGPGTRLTVT.

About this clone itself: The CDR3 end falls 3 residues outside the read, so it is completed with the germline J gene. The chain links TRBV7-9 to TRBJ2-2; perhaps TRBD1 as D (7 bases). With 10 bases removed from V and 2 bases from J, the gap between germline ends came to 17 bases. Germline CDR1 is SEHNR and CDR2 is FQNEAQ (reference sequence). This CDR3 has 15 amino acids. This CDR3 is CATPEGAYNTGELFF. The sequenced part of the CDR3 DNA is TGTGCCACCCCGGAGGGGGCCTATAACACCGGGGAG.

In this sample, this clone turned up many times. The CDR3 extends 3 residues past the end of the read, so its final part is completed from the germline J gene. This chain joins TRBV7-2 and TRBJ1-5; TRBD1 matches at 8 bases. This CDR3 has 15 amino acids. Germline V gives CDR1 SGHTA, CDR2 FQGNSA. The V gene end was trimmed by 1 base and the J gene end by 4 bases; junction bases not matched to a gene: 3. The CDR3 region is CASSLGGQGNQPQHF. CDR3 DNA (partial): TGTGCCAGCAGCTTAGGCGGACAGGGAAATCAGCCC.

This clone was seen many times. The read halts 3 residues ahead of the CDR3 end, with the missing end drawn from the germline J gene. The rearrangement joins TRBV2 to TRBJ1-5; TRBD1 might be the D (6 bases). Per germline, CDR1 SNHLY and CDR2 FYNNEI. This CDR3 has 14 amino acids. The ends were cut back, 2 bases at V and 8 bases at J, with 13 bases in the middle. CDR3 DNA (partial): TGTGCCAGCAGTGAACAGGGGCCCAGAAAGCCC. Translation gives CASSEQGPRKP. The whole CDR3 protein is CASSEQGPRKPQHF.

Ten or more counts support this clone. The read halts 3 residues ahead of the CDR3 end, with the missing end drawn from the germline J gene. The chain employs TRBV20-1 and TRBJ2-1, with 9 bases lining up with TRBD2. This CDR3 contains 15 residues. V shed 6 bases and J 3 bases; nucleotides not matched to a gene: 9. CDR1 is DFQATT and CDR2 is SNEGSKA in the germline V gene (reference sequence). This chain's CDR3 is CSARGLAGRYNEQFF. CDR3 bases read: TGCAGTGCCCGGGGGCTAGCGGGACGCTACAATGAG.

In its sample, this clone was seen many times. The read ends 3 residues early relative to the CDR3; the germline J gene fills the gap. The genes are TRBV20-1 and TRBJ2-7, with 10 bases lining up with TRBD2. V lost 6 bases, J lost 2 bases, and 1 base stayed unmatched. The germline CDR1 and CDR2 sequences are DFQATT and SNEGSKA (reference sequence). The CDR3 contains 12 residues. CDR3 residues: CSASGRAYEQYF. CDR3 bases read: TGCAGTGCAAGCGGGAGGGCCTACGAG.

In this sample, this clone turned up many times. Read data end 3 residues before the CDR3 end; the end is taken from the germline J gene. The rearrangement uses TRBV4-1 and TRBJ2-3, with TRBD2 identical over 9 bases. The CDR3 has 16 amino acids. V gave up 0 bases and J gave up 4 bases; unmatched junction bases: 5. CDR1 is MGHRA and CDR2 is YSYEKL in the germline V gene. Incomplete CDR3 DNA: TGCGCCAGCAGCCAAGATAACGAGCGGGAGGCAGATACG. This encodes CASSQDNEREADT. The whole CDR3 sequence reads CASSQDNEREADTQYF.

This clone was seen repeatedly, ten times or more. The covered CDR3 bases are TGTGCCAGCAGCTCCCAGGGGCCAACCTCCTACGAG. The encoded protein is CASSSQGPTSYE. The whole CDR3 region reads CASSSQGPTSYEQYF. This chain connects TRBV7-2 to TRBJ2-7, with D tentatively TRBD1 (6 bases). The CDR3 end is not reached by the read, which stops 3 residues before it; the germline J gene fills it in. This CDR3 comprises 15 residues. From germline, CDR1 is SGHTA and CDR2 FQGNSA. V lost 4 bases to trimming and J lost 0 bases, with 13 bases between them.

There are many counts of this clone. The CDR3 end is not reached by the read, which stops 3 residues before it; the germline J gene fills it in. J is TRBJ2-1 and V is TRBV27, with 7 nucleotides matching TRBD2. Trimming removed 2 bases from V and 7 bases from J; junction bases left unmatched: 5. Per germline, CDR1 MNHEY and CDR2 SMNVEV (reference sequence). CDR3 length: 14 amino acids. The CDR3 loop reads CASSLVAGVNEQFF. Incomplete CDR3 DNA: TGTGCCAGCAGTTTAGTCGCGGGAGTGAATGAG.

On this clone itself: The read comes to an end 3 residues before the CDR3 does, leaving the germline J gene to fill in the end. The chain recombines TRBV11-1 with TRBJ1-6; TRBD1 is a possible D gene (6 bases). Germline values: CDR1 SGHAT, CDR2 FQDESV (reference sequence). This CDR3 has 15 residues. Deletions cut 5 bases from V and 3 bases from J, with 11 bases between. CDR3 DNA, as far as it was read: TGTGCCAGCAGCCACTCGGACAGCTATAATTCACCC. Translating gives CASSHSDSYNSP. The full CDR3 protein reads CASSHSDSYNSPLHF. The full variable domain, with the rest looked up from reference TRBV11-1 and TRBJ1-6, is EAEVAQSPRYKITEKSQAVAFWCDPISGHATLYWYRQILGQGPELLVQFQDESVVDDSQLPKDRFSAERLKGVDSTLKIQPAELGDSAMYLCASSHSDSYNSPLHFGNGTRLTVT.

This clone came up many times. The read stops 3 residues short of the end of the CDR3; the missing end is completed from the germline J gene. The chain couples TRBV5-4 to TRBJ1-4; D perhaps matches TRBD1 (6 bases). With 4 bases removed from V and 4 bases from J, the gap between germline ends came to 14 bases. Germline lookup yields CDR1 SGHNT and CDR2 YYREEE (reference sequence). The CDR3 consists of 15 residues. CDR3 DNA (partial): TGTGCCAGCAGCCAGAAGGACAGTTTTAATGAAAAA. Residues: CASSQKDSFNEK. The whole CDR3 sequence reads CASSQKDSFNEKLFF.

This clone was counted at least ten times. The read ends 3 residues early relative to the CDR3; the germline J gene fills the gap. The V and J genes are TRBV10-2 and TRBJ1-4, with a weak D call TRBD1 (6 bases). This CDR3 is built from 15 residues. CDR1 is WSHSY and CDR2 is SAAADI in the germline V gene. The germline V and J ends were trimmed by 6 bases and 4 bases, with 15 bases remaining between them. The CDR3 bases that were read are TGCGCCAGCAGAAGGGGGTGGAGGGATAATGAAAAA. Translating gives CASRRGWRDNEK. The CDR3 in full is CASRRGWRDNEKLFF.

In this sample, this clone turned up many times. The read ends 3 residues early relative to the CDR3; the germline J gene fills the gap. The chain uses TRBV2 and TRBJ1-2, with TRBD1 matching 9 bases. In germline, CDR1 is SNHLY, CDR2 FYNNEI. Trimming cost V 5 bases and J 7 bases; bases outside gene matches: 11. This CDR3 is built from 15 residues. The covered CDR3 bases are TGTGCCAGCAGTCTCCATCGAGGACAGGGGCCTGGC. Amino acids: CASSLHRGQGPG. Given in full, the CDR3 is CASSLHRGQGPGYTF.

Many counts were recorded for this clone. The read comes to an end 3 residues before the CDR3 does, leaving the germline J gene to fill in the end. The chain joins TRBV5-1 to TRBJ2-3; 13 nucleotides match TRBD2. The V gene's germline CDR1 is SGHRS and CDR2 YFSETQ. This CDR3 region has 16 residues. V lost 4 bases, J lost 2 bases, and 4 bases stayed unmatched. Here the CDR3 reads CASSMGLAGLTDTQYF. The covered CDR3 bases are TGCGCCAGCAGCATGGGACTAGCGGGACTCACAGATACG. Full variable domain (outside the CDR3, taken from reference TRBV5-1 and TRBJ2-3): KAGVTQTPRYLIKTRGQQVTLSCSPISGHRSVSWYQQTPGQGLQFLFEYFSETQRNKGNFPGRFSGRQFSNSRSEMNVSTLELGDSALYLCASSMGLAGLTDTQYFGPGTRLTVL.

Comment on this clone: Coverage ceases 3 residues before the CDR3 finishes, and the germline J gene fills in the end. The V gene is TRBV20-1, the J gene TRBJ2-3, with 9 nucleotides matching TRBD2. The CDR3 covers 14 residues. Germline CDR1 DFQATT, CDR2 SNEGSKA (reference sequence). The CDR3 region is CSARPGTSRETQYF. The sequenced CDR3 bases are TGCAGTGCTAGACCCGGGACTAGCCGAGAGACG.

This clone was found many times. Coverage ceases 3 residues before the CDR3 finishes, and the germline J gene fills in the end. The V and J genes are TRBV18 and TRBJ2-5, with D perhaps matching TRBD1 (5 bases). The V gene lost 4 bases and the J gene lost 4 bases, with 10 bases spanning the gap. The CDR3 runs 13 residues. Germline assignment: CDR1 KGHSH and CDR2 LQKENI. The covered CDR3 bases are TGTGCCAGCTCACAGGGGTCAGTAGAGACC. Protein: CASSQGSVET. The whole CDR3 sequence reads CASSQGSVETQYF.

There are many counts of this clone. Partial CDR3 DNA: TGTGCCAGCAGCGCCCGGGACTCAGGGGCCAACGTC. It specifies CASSARDSGANV. The CDR3 in its entirety is CASSARDSGANVLTF. The chain has TRBV7-8 and TRBJ2-6; possible D gene TRBD2, 6 bases. The read ends 3 residues shy of where the CDR3 ends; the end is completed using the germline J gene. V was trimmed by 5 bases and J by 4 bases, leaving 12 bases between them. The CDR3 extends over 15 amino acids. Germline V gives CDR1 SGHVS, CDR2 FQNEAQ.

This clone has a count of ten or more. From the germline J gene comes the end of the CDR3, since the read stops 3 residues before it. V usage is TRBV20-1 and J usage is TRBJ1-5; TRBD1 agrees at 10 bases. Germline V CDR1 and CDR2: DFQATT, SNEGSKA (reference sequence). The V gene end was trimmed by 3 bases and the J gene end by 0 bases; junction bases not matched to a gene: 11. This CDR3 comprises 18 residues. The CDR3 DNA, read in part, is TGCAGTGCTAGTAACATTGGGGACAGGGGTTATAGCAATCAGCCC. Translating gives CSASNIGDRGYSNQP. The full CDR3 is CSASNIGDRGYSNQPQHF.